These T cell receptor beta chains were read from a single sample in a study of shared clonotypes between healthy human individuals. Sequenced by immunoSEQ multiplex PCR; TCRdb stores in-frame clones only, minus some. This sample has 2.3 million or so clones, with 80% to 95% found just once. Input material: naive CD4+ T cells from PBMCs. These receptors all come from a man younger than 35 in good health. Some clones in this sample may be carry-over from other donors' samples. Each CDR3 is given with its conserved first and last residue. The order of the fields is clone size, J gene, V gene, D gene, CDR3 DNA, CDR3 protein. The D gene is left open where the match is weak. Size is omitted from some rows. Given values are once, few, many or a class for expanded clones.

clone_size: .
j_call: TRBJ2-5
v_call: TRBV28
d_call: TRBD2
cdr3_nt: TGTGCCAGCAGTTTATTTGGGACTAGCGGGACCCAACAAGAGACCCAGTACTTC
cdr3_aa: CASSLFGTSGTQQETQYF

clone_size: .
j_call: TRBJ2-3
v_call: TRBV18
d_call: TRBD2
cdr3_nt: TGTGCCAGCTCACCAACTAGCGGGAGAGGAGATACGCAGTATTTT
cdr3_aa: CASSPTSGRGDTQYF

clone_size: .
j_call: TRBJ2-1
v_call: TRBV6-1
d_call: .
cdr3_nt: TGTGCCAGCAGTGTAGACAGTTACAATGAGCAGTTCTTC
cdr3_aa: CASSVDSYNEQFF

clone_size: .
j_call: TRBJ1-4
v_call: TRBV7-2
d_call: .
cdr3_nt: TGTGCCAGCAGCTATAAACCGGGAGAGGATGAAAAACTGTTTTTT
cdr3_aa: CASSYKPGEDEKLFF

clone_size: few
j_call: TRBJ1-5
v_call: TRBV5-4
d_call: .
cdr3_nt: TGTGCCAGCAGCTTGGGTCCACAGGTGAATCAGCCCCAGCATTTT
cdr3_aa: CASSLGPQVNQPQHF

clone_size: .
j_call: TRBJ2-1
v_call: TRBV7-2
d_call: TRBD2
cdr3_nt: TGTGCCAGCAGCCCGACTAGCACCACCTACAATGAGCAGTTCTTC
cdr3_aa: CASSPTSTTYNEQFF

clone_size: .
j_call: TRBJ1-1
v_call: TRBV11-2
d_call: .
cdr3_nt: TGTGCCAGCAGCTTAGTTCGAGGGAACACTGAAGCTTTCTTT
cdr3_aa: CASSLVRGNTEAFF

clone_size: .
j_call: TRBJ2-1
v_call: TRBV29-1
d_call: TRBD2
cdr3_nt: TGCAGCGTTGAAAAGGCTAGCGGGAGGCCGAGCTCCTACAATGAGCAGTTCTTC
cdr3_aa: CSVEKASGRPSSYNEQFF

clone_size: few
j_call: TRBJ1-1
v_call: TRBV6-1
d_call: .
cdr3_nt: TGTGCCACCTCCCTGACTGAAGCTTTCTTT
cdr3_aa: CATSLTEAFF

clone_size: .
j_call: TRBJ2-7
v_call: TRBV28
d_call: .
cdr3_nt: TGTGCCAGCAGTTTGAGGCAGCCCTACGAGCAGTACTTC
cdr3_aa: CASSLRQPYEQYF

clone_size: .
j_call: TRBJ1-5
v_call: TRBV6-1
d_call: TRBD1
cdr3_nt: TGTGCCAGCAGGGAGACAGGGGGCCCTCAGCCCCAGCATTTT
cdr3_aa: CASRETGGPQPQHF

clone_size: .
j_call: TRBJ1-3
v_call: TRBV30
d_call: .
cdr3_nt: TGTGCCTGGAGTGGCGGTTCAGGGTACTCTGGAAACACCATATATTTT
cdr3_aa: CAWSGGSGYSGNTIYF

clone_size: .
j_call: TRBJ2-7
v_call: TRBV7-2
d_call: .
cdr3_nt: TGTGCCAGCAGCTTAGTCCGGGCCTACGAGCAGTACTTC
cdr3_aa: CASSLVRAYEQYF

clone_size: .
j_call: TRBJ1-2
v_call: TRBV7-9
d_call: .
cdr3_nt: TGTGCCAGCAGCCGGGAAAGTGCGGCCGGCTACACCTTC
cdr3_aa: CASSRESAAGYTF

clone_size: .
j_call: TRBJ2-7
v_call: TRBV5-4
d_call: .
cdr3_nt: TGTGCCAGCAGCTCACCTACAGGGTCGGACGAGCAGTACTTC
cdr3_aa: CASSSPTGSDEQYF

clone_size: once
j_call: TRBJ1-1
v_call: TRBV2
d_call: .
cdr3_nt: TGTGCCAGCAGTGAGGTCGGCTCGAACACTGAAGCTTTCTTT
cdr3_aa: CASSEVGSNTEAFF

clone_size: .
j_call: TRBJ2-1
v_call: TRBV14
d_call: TRBD2
cdr3_nt: TGTGCCAGCAGACAGACTAGCGGGATTTACAATGAGCAGTTCTTC
cdr3_aa: CASRQTSGIYNEQFF

clone_size: .
j_call: TRBJ1-2
v_call: TRBV4-1
d_call: .
cdr3_nt: TGCGCCAGCAGCCACCTCCCCGCCAGTGCTAACTATGGCTACACCTTC
cdr3_aa: CASSHLPASANYGYTF

clone_size: .
j_call: TRBJ2-5
v_call: TRBV7-9
d_call: .
cdr3_nt: TGTGCCAGCAGTTCACGCCTCTCCCGGAACCAAGAGACCCAGTACTTC
cdr3_aa: CASSSRLSRNQETQYF

clone_size: .
j_call: TRBJ2-6
v_call: TRBV19
d_call: .
cdr3_nt: TGTGCCACCGTGAGGACAGCAACGGCTGGGGCCAACGTCCTGACTTTC
cdr3_aa: CATVRTATAGANVLTF

clone_size: .
j_call: TRBJ2-1
v_call: TRBV5-6
d_call: .
cdr3_nt: TGTGCCAGCAGCCCCGTTAGCGGTCGCTCCTACAATGAGCAGTTCTTC
cdr3_aa: CASSPVSGRSYNEQFF

clone_size: .
j_call: TRBJ2-7
v_call: TRBV6-5
d_call: .
cdr3_nt: TGTGCCAGCAGTGCCCTACTAGTTGAGGGCGGAGAGTACTTC
cdr3_aa: CASSALLVEGGEYF

clone_size: .
j_call: TRBJ2-2
v_call: TRBV4-1
d_call: .
cdr3_nt: TGCGCCAGCAGCCAAGTTGCTAAGAACACCGGGGAGCTGTTTTTT
cdr3_aa: CASSQVAKNTGELFF

clone_size: .
j_call: TRBJ1-4
v_call: TRBV7-2
d_call: .
cdr3_nt: TGTGCCAGCAGCTTACTCAGGGATGAAAAACTGTTTTTT
cdr3_aa: CASSLLRDEKLFF

clone_size: .
j_call: TRBJ2-7
v_call: TRBV28
d_call: .
cdr3_nt: TGTGCCAGCAGTTTTTTGCAGGCCCACGAGCAGTACTTC
cdr3_aa: CASSFLQAHEQYF

clone_size: once
j_call: TRBJ2-5
v_call: TRBV19
d_call: .
cdr3_nt: TGTGCCAGTAGTACCCGCGGGGAGACCCAGTACTTC
cdr3_aa: CASSTRGETQYF

clone_size: .
j_call: TRBJ2-7
v_call: TRBV30
d_call: .
cdr3_nt: TGTGCCTGTTCAAGGGTTGACTACGAGCAGTACTTC
cdr3_aa: CACSRVDYEQYF

clone_size: .
j_call: TRBJ1-4
v_call: TRBV7-8
d_call: .
cdr3_nt: TGTGCCAGCAGCCTCGGACAGACTATAGCAACTAATGAAAAACTGTTTTTT
cdr3_aa: CASSLGQTIATNEKLFF

clone_size: once
j_call: TRBJ2-5
v_call: TRBV28
d_call: .
cdr3_nt: TGTGCCAGCAGTAAAGGGGGTAGGGAGACCCAGTACTTC
cdr3_aa: CASSKGGRETQYF

clone_size: once
j_call: TRBJ2-7
v_call: TRBV7-2
d_call: TRBD2
cdr3_nt: TGTGCCAGCAGCTTAGGTACAGCGGGAATATACGAGCAGTACTTC
cdr3_aa: CASSLGTAGIYEQYF

clone_size: .
j_call: TRBJ2-1
v_call: TRBV5-5
d_call: .
cdr3_nt: TGTGCCAGCTCCCCAGCGAGCTACAATGAGCAGTTCTTC
cdr3_aa: CASSPASYNEQFF

clone_size: .
j_call: TRBJ1-4
v_call: TRBV23-1
d_call: .
cdr3_nt: TGCGCCAGCAGTCAATCCCACGTCGGCGGGGTAAGTAATGAAAAACTGTTTTTT
cdr3_aa: CASSQSHVGGVSNEKLFF

clone_size: .
j_call: TRBJ1-4
v_call: TRBV5-8
d_call: TRBD1
cdr3_nt: TGTGCCAGCAGCTGGCCGGGACAGGGTGAAAAACTGTTTTTT
cdr3_aa: CASSWPGQGEKLFF

clone_size: once
j_call: TRBJ1-2
v_call: TRBV5-1
d_call: TRBD1
cdr3_nt: TGCGCCAGCAGCCCGGACAGGGTAGCTGGCTACACCTTC
cdr3_aa: CASSPDRVAGYTF

clone_size: .
j_call: TRBJ1-2
v_call: TRBV5-8
d_call: .
cdr3_nt: TGTGCCAGCATACAAAAGACCGGTGCTACTTTACGTGGCTACACCTTC
cdr3_aa: CASIQKTGATLRGYTF

clone_size: few
j_call: TRBJ1-2
v_call: TRBV6-1
d_call: .
cdr3_nt: TGTGCCAGCAGTCCGCCGGCGGCTGGCTACACCTTC
cdr3_aa: CASSPPAAGYTF

clone_size: .
j_call: TRBJ1-1
v_call: TRBV5-1
d_call: .
cdr3_nt: TGCGCCAGCAGCCGCGGGACAAACATGAACACTGAAGCTTTCTTT
cdr3_aa: CASSRGTNMNTEAFF

clone_size: .
j_call: TRBJ1-5
v_call: TRBV29-1
d_call: .
cdr3_nt: TGCAGCGTTGTCGTACAGGGTGGAAAGAATCAGCCCCAGCATTTT
cdr3_aa: CSVVVQGGKNQPQHF

clone_size: .
j_call: TRBJ1-6
v_call: TRBV2
d_call: .
cdr3_nt: TGTGCCAGCAGTGAAAGGTTGGGGCCCCTCCACTTT
cdr3_aa: CASSERLGPLHF

clone_size: .
j_call: TRBJ1-2
v_call: TRBV5-4
d_call: .
cdr3_nt: TGTGCCAGCAGCTTGGCGGGGGGCGGCTATGGCTACACCTTC
cdr3_aa: CASSLAGGGYGYTF

clone_size: .
j_call: TRBJ2-2
v_call: TRBV28
d_call: TRBD2
cdr3_nt: TGTGCCACCATCGGCGGGGGAGACACCGGGGAGCTGTTTTTT
cdr3_aa: CATIGGGDTGELFF

clone_size: .
j_call: TRBJ2-4
v_call: TRBV6-1
d_call: .
cdr3_nt: TGTGCCAGCAGTGACCAGGGTGAAAGAAACATTCAGTACTTC
cdr3_aa: CASSDQGERNIQYF

clone_size: .
j_call: TRBJ2-6
v_call: TRBV11-2
d_call: TRBD2
cdr3_nt: TGTGCCAGCAGCCCTAGAAGCCTAGCGGGTGCGTCTGGGGCCAACGTCCTGACTTTC
cdr3_aa: CASSPRSLAGASGANVLTF

clone_size: once
j_call: TRBJ2-3
v_call: TRBV28
d_call: TRBD2
cdr3_nt: TGTGCCAGCAGTCCCTGGGCTAGCGGGAGCCATAGCACAGATACGCAGTATTTT
cdr3_aa: CASSPWASGSHSTDTQYF

clone_size: .
j_call: TRBJ2-7
v_call: TRBV6-5
d_call: TRBD2
cdr3_nt: TGTGCCAGCAGGGAGGGCGGGAGTTTGCCCTACGAGCAGTACTTC
cdr3_aa: CASREGGSLPYEQYF

clone_size: few
j_call: TRBJ1-1
v_call: TRBV27
d_call: TRBD1
cdr3_nt: TGTGCCAGCAGCCTACAGGGGGTCACTGAAGCTTTCTTT
cdr3_aa: CASSLQGVTEAFF

clone_size: .
j_call: TRBJ1-1
v_call: TRBV14
d_call: .
cdr3_nt: TGTGCCAGCAGCCAAGTGGGGCATTTGGAGCAAGGGTTCACTGAAGCTTTCTTT
cdr3_aa: CASSQVGHLEQGFTEAFF

clone_size: .
j_call: TRBJ1-1
v_call: TRBV2
d_call: .
cdr3_nt: TGTGCCAGCAGTGAAGCGCTTAGGGGTACTGAAGCTTTCTTT
cdr3_aa: CASSEALRGTEAFF

clone_size: .
j_call: TRBJ1-2
v_call: TRBV7-9
d_call: TRBD1
cdr3_nt: TGTGCCAGCAGCTTACCGGGACAGGGTTGGGGCTACACCTTC
cdr3_aa: CASSLPGQGWGYTF

clone_size: .
j_call: TRBJ2-7
v_call: TRBV28
d_call: .
cdr3_nt: TGTGCCAGTCTTGCGGCGGGCCCCTACGAGCAGTACTTC
cdr3_aa: CASLAAGPYEQYF